A selection of T cell receptor beta chains follows, all from one sample in a study of blood T cells in healthy people across ages. MiXCR was run by TCRdb on the 5' RACE reads, yielding one entry per CDR3 protein. The table lists 800,000 or so distinct CDR3 sequences, just under 25% of them singletons. This sample also appeared in a second study, on T cells of mothers and their children.

The sample consisted of blood. These receptors originate from a boy younger than 18 in good health. CDR3s include the opening cysteine and the closing phenylalanine or tryptophan. D genes are given only for firm matches. Clone size is given for some rows only: seen once, a few or many times, or a class if the clone is expanded.

d_call j_call v_call clone_size cdr3_nt cdr3_aa
TRBD2 TRBJ2-1 TRBV7-6 few TGTGCCAGCAGCTTAGACGCTAGCGGGAGCCTCTCCTACAATGAGCAGTTCTTC CASSLDASGSLSYNEQFF
NA TRBJ1-6 TRBV20-1 few TGCAGTGCTAGAGTGGGCAGTAATAATTCACCCCTCCACTTT CSARVGSNNSPLHF
TRBD2 TRBJ2-3 TRBV12-3/TRBV12-4 NA TGTGCCAGCAGGCCACCTAGCGGGAGAATTTCAGATACGCAGTATTTT CASRPPSGRISDTQYF
NA TRBJ2-5 TRBV7-2 NA TGTGCCAGCAGCTTAAGTCGCGGCCTAGGGACCCAATACTTC CASSLSRGLGTQYF
TRBD1 TRBJ1-4 TRBV28 NA TGTGTCAGCAGCGGGACAGCTAATGAAAAACTGTTTTTT CVSSGTANEKLFF
NA TRBJ2-1 TRBV6-5 NA TGTGCCAGCAGTTACACTTTAGGGGGGTCGGGTAATGAGCAGTTCTTC CASSYTLGGSGNEQFF
TRBD2 TRBJ2-5 TRBV28 NA TGTGCCAGCAGTTGGCGGGAGGGACCCCAAGAGACCCAGTACTTC CASSWREGPQETQYF
NA TRBJ2-3 TRBV11-2 NA TGTGCCAGCGGTTCCGGACCCGGGGTTTACACAGATACGCAGTATTTT CASGSGPGVYTDTQYF
TRBD2 TRBJ2-7 TRBV5-5 NA TGTGCCAGCAGCTTGGATTTGCGTGGCGGGGGCTACGAGCAGTACTTC CASSLDLRGGGYEQYF
NA TRBJ1-2 TRBV4-3 NA TGCGCCAGCAGCCAAGACGGCCAGGCTAACTATGGCTACACCTTC CASSQDGQANYGYTF
NA TRBJ2-5 TRBV7-7 few TGTGCTAGCAGCCCCTTCGCGAGAGAAGAGACCCAGTACTTC CASSPFAREETQYF
TRBD2 TRBJ2-1 TRBV9 NA TGTGCCAGCAGCGTTCTGACTAGCGGGAGAGGTGAGCAGTTCTTC CASSVLTSGRGEQFF
NA TRBJ2-5 TRBV11-2 few TGTGCCAGCAGCTCCTGGGCTGATCAAGAGACCCAGTACTTC CASSSWADQETQYF
TRBD1 TRBJ1-1 TRBV7-9 NA TGTGCCAGCAGCTTATTGGGGACAGGGGGCACTGAAGCTTTCTTT CASSLLGTGGTEAFF
NA TRBJ2-5 TRBV4-3 few TGCGCCAGCAGCCGGGGGGTGGGTCGGGAGACCCAGTACTTC CASSRGVGRETQYF
NA TRBJ1-2 TRBV9 few TGTGCCAGCAGCGTAGAAGACTCCTATGGCTACACCTTC CASSVEDSYGYTF
NA TRBJ2-3 TRBV9 few TGTGCCAGCAGCGTAGACTGGGGGGGGCCAGGGGATACGCAGTATTTT CASSVDWGGPGDTQYF
TRBD1 TRBJ1-2 TRBV5-4 NA TGTGCCAGCAGCCGTCAGACAGGGTCTAACTATGGCTACACCTTC CASSRQTGSNYGYTF
TRBD2 TRBJ2-3 TRBV28 NA TGTGCCAGCAGTTTATCCCCTAGCGGGATCAGGGGAGATACACAGTATTTT CASSLSPSGIRGDTQYF
TRBD1 TRBJ1-5 TRBV6-6 NA TGTGTCAGCAGTTTAAATCAGGGGGCGCGGAGCAATCAGCCCCAGCATTTT CVSSLNQGARSNQPQHF